The 22 T cell receptor beta chains listed next were all sequenced from one sample in a study of technical replicates of blood from a few donors. The table came from immunoSEQ multiplex PCR; TCRdb's copy has only in-frame clones and leaves some out. The sample carries about 74,000 clones, approximately 95% recorded once. Sequencing was performed on T cells isolated from PBMCs. These receptors all stem from a human donor in good health.

This clone turned up a few times. The rearrangement joins TRBV22-1 to TRBJ1-1; TRBD1, the D gene given by the table, was not confirmed from the DNA. TRBV22-1 is deemed a pseudogene. This CDR3 is built from 13 residues. Written as DNA, the CDR3 is TGTCCTGGGAACCGCATGTTGACAGGGGAAGCTTTCTTT. It yields the protein CPGNRMLTGEAFF.

The V call is TRBV6-5, the J call TRBJ1-2; 7 positions agree with TRBD1. CDR3 length equals 13 residues. In germline, CDR1 is MNHEY, CDR2 SVGAGI. J gave up 4 bases and V 11 bases, and 10 bases lay outside the gene matches. Written as DNA, the CDR3 is TGTGCCGTAACAGGGGTCTGGCCCTATGGCTACACCTTC. It codes for CAVTGVWPYGYTF.

The V call is TRBV28, the J call TRBJ2-7; 9 bases agree with TRBD2. In germline, CDR1 is MDHEN, CDR2 SYDVKM. Trimming cost V 3 bases and J 4 bases; bases outside gene matches: 28. The CDR3 is 22 residues long. In DNA, the CDR3 is TGTGCCAGCAGTTTTAAGACGCCTCATGAAATAGCGGGAGCGGAAATTGCATACGAGCAGTACTTC. It is translated as CASSFKTPHEIAGAEIAYEQYF.

The rearrangement joins TRBV9 to TRBJ2-3, with 7 positions matching TRBD1. Germline CDR1 SGDLS, CDR2 YYNGEE. J was trimmed by 4 bases and V by 3 bases; bases with no gene match: 11. The CDR3 totals 16 residues. This chain's CDR3 is CASSDQPTGDADTQYF. CDR3 DNA: TGTGCCAGCAGCGACCAACCTACAGGGGATGCAGATACGCAGTATTTT.

The chain combines TRBV5-4 with TRBJ1-1, with 7 bases matching TRBD1. This CDR3 has 14 amino acids. J was trimmed by 0 bases and V by 3 bases; bases with no gene match: 2. CDR1 and CDR2 from the germline V gene are SGHNT and YYREEE (reference sequence). The CDR3 loop reads CASSSGQLNTEAFF. In DNA, the CDR3 is TGTGCCAGCAGCTCGGGACAGTTGAACACTGAAGCTTTCTTT.

The V call is TRBV18, the J call TRBJ1-3, with 7 bases lining up with TRBD1. V was clipped by 4 bases and J by 4 bases; unmatched bases: 13. The CDR3 spans 17 residues. The germline CDR1 and CDR2 sequences are KGHSH and LQKENI. The CDR3 DNA sequence: TGTGCCAGCTCACATAGCCGGGACAGAGATACCGGAAACACCATATATTTT. Residues: CASSHSRDRDTGNTIYF.

This chain links TRBV25-1 with TRBJ1-2, with D uncertain. V was clipped by 3 bases and J by 2 bases, with 16 bases between them. The CDR3 covers 16 residues. Germline V gene data show CDR1 as MGHDK and CDR2 as SYGVNS. CDR3 nucleotides: TGTGCCAGCAGTGATGGCTTGGGGAGCGGAAACTATGGCTACACCTTC. This sequence encodes CASSDGLGSGNYGYTF.

The chain couples TRBV6-5 to TRBJ2-5, with D perhaps TRBD1 (5 bases). Germline V CDR1 and CDR2: MNHEY, SVGAGI. The CDR3 contains 14 residues. V was cut by 5 bases and J by 4 bases, with 14 bases left in between. The CDR3 region has the DNA TGTGCCAGCAGTACCGATGGGGCAGGAGAGACCCAGTACTTC. Its translation is CASSTDGAGETQYF.

The rearrangement uses TRBV7-8 and TRBJ1-1; tentative D call: TRBD1 (6 bases). V lost 0 bases to trimming and J lost 1 base, with 6 bases between them. The CDR3 covers 14 residues. The V gene's germline CDR1 is SGHVS and CDR2 FQNEAQ. The CDR3 region has the DNA TGTGCCAGCAGCTTAGCGGACAGGAACACTGAAGCTTTCTTT. Its protein product is CASSLADRNTEAFF.

The CDR3 reads CASSSGQDERDYGYTF. CDR3 DNA sequence: TGTGCCAGCAGCTCCGGACAGGACGAACGGGACTATGGCTACACCTTC. This chain uses TRBV7-9 with TRBJ1-2; 7 nucleotides align to TRBD1. The CDR3 runs 16 residues. Per the germline V gene, CDR1 is SEHNR and CDR2 is FQNEAQ (reference sequence). J was trimmed by 3 bases and V by 4 bases; bases with no gene match: 11.

The chain has TRBV5-5 and TRBJ1-1; no clear D. V was trimmed by 2 bases and J by 1 base, leaving 6 bases between them. CDR3 length equals 13 residues. Germline V gene data show CDR1 as SGHKS and CDR2 as YYEKEE (reference sequence). The CDR3 DNA reads as TGTGCCAGCAGCTTCACGAGGAACACTGAAGCTTTCTTT. Protein sequence: CASSFTRNTEAFF.

The chain links TRBV25-1 to TRBJ2-2; D is undetermined. CDR3 length: 15 residues. Germline V gene data show CDR1 as MGHDK and CDR2 as SYGVNS. V shed 1 base and J shed 6 bases, with 12 bases lying between them. CDR3 protein: CASSELPVGAGELFF. The CDR3 region has the DNA TGTGCCAGCAGTGAATTACCGGTCGGAGCCGGGGAGCTGTTTTTT. The variable domain in full, with the rest retrieved from reference TRBV25-1 and TRBJ2-2, is EADIYQTPRYLVIGTGKKITLECSQTMGHDKMYWYQQDPGMELHLIHYSYGVNSTEKGDLSSESTVSRIRTEHFPLTLESARPSHTSQYLCASSELPVGAGELFFGEGSRLTVL.

This sequence joins TRBV5-6 and TRBJ1-2; TRBD1 agrees at 9 bases. The trim removed 4 bases at V and 3 bases at J, leaving 7 bases unmatched. The CDR3 sequence is 15 residues long. Germline CDR1 SGHDT, CDR2 YYEEEE. The CDR3: CASSIGTGLDYGYTF. The CDR3 region has the DNA TGTGCCAGCAGCATAGGGACAGGGTTAGACTATGGCTACACCTTC.

The chain is built from TRBV15 and TRBJ1-5; D possibly corresponds to TRBD1 (5 bases). CDR1 and CDR2 from the germline V gene are LNHNV and YYDKDF (reference sequence). The CDR3 sequence is 13 residues long. V was trimmed by 0 bases and J by 6 bases, leaving 6 bases between them. DNA of the CDR3: TGTGCCACCAGCAGAGATAGGGGTCAGCCCCAGCATTTT. This translates into CATSRDRGQPQHF.

The chain uses TRBV30 and TRBJ1-2; TRBD1 might be the D (5 bases). V dropped 2 bases and J dropped 3 bases, with 13 bases sitting between them. CDR1 is GTSNPN and CDR2 is SVGIG in the germline V gene (reference sequence). The length of the CDR3 is 14 residues. The CDR3 sequence: CAWSTKGRDYGYTF. The CDR3 coding sequence is TGTGCCTGGAGTACTAAGGGGCGCGACTATGGCTACACCTTC.

V and J are TRBV28 and TRBJ1-5, with D unclear. V lost 7 bases to trimming and J lost 9 bases, with 13 bases between them. This CDR3 is built from 12 residues. CDR1 and CDR2 (germline): MDHEN, SYDVKM. The CDR3 loop is CASIGPRGPQHF. DNA of the CDR3: TGTGCCAGCATTGGGCCTCGTGGGCCCCAGCATTTT.

V is TRBV19 and J is TRBJ2-7; 11 nucleotides align to TRBD1. Germline V gene sequence: CDR1 LNHDA, CDR2 SQIVND (reference sequence). After removal of 4 bases from V and 2 bases from J, the junction contained 1 base not matched to a gene. This CDR3 spans 14 amino acids. This chain's CDR3 is CASSRGQGAYEQYF. The CDR3 region has the DNA TGTGCCAGTAGTAGGGGACAGGGGGCCTACGAGCAGTACTTC. Together with reference TRBV19 and TRBJ2-7, the CDR3 gives the full variable domain: DGGITQSPKYLFRKEGQNVTLSCEQNLNHDAMYWYRQDPGQGLRLIYYSQIVNDFQKGDIAEGYSVSREKKESFPLTVTSAQKNPTAFYLCASSRGQGAYEQYFGPGTRLTVT.

V usage is TRBV5-5 and J usage is TRBJ2-6; 8 bases map to TRBD1. The CDR3 has 18 residues. V gave up 3 bases and J gave up 0 bases; unmatched junction bases: 8. The V gene's germline CDR1 is SGHKS and CDR2 YYEKEE (reference sequence). CDR3 DNA sequence: TGTGCCAGCAGCTCACCGGGACAGGTGATCTCTGGGGCCAACGTCCTGACTTTC. As protein: CASSSPGQVISGANVLTF.

This rearrangement joins TRBV7-9 to TRBJ1-6; D not certain. The CDR3 totals 15 residues. The germline V gene has CDR1 SEHNR and CDR2 FQNEAQ (reference sequence). The V and J ends lost 0 bases and 2 bases respectively, with 5 bases between them. The CDR3 spells CASSLAGAYNSPLHF. CDR3 sequence (DNA): TGTGCCAGCAGCTTAGCCGGGGCCTATAATTCACCCCTCCACTTT.

The rearrangement uses TRBV11-2 and TRBJ2-3, with TRBD2 identical over 7 bases. Germline V gene sequence: CDR1 SGHAT, CDR2 FQNNGV. V was pared by 2 bases and J by 3 bases, with 5 bases of the junction left unmatched. CDR3 length equals 15 residues. In DNA form, the CDR3 reads TGTGCCAGCAGCTTACACATAGCGGGTACAGATACGCAGTATTTT. Its translation is CASSLHIAGTDTQYF. The entire variable domain, with the rest obtained from reference TRBV11-2 and TRBJ2-3, is as follows: EAGVAQSPRYKIIEKRQSVAFWCNPISGHATLYWYQQILGQGPKLLIQFQNNGVVDDSQLPKDRFSAERLKGVDSTLKIQPAKLEDSAVYLCASSLHIAGTDTQYFGPGTRLTVL.

The V call is TRBV12-5, the J call TRBJ1-5, with 7 positions matching TRBD1. There are 15 residues in the CDR3. Trimming at V came to 3 bases and at J to 2 bases, leaving 4 bases not matched to a gene. Germline V gene lookup returns CDR1 LGHNT and CDR2 FRNRAP. Here the CDR3 reads CASGFDGQGNQPQHF. The DNA of the CDR3 is TGTGCTAGTGGTTTTGACGGACAGGGCAATCAGCCCCAGCATTTT. Looking up the rest from reference TRBV12-5 and TRBJ1-5 gives the full variable domain: DARVTQTPRHKVTEMGQEVTMRCQPILGHNTVFWYRQTMMQGLELLAYFRNRAPLDDSGMPKDRFSAEMPDATLATLKIQPSEPRDSAVYFCASGFDGQGNQPQHFGDGTRLSIL.

DNA of the CDR3: TGTGCCAGTGGGACAGCGCCCGGAGATACGCAGTATTTT. It yields the protein CASGTAPGDTQYF. The chain links TRBV27 to TRBJ2-3; TRBD1 agrees at 7 bases. There are 13 residues in the CDR3. Trimming cost V 9 bases and J 5 bases; bases outside gene matches: 8. CDR1 is MNHEY, CDR2 SMNVEV, per germline (reference sequence).